This T cell receptor (beta chain) stems from a study of CD8 T cells in ankylosing spondylitis. Only a few counts were recorded for this clonotype. No antigen is known for it. 5'-RACE, quantitative and with molecular barcodes, yielded the TCR beta libraries. A single record per CDR3 protein comes from TCRdb applying MiXCR to the 5' RACE reads. The sample consists of roughly 490,000 distinct CDR3 sequences, about 5.4% of them appearing once. Study-wide results and caveats: Significant enrichment of disease-linked clones was reported in matched ankylosing spondylitis synovial fluid. What appeared characteristic of ankylosing spondylitis blood was a TCR beta motif of fewer than ten highly homologous variants. A number of the motif variants had already been described in reactive arthritis synovial fluid and blood.

This CDR3 region has 14 residues. CDR1 and CDR2 from the germline V gene are SGHTA and FQGNSA. V lost 6 bases and J 0 bases, leaving 12 bases between the germline ends. The receptor's source is a male donor with ankylosing spondylitis. Sequencing was performed on blood, either unsorted or a sorted T cell fraction (not recorded which). J is TRBJ2-7 and V is TRBV7-2, with D maybe TRBD1 (6 bases). CDR3 loop: CASRIQGGSYEQYF. CDR3 DNA sequence: TGTGCCAGCAGGATACAGGGTGGCTCCTACGAGCAGTACTTC. Drawing the rest from reference TRBV7-2 and TRBJ2-7, the complete variable domain is GAGVSQSPSNKVTEKGKDVELRCDPISGHTALYWYRQSLGQGLEFLIYFQGNSAPDKSGLPSDRFSAERTGGSVSTLTIQRTQQEDSAVYLCASRIQGGSYEQYFGPGTRLTVT.